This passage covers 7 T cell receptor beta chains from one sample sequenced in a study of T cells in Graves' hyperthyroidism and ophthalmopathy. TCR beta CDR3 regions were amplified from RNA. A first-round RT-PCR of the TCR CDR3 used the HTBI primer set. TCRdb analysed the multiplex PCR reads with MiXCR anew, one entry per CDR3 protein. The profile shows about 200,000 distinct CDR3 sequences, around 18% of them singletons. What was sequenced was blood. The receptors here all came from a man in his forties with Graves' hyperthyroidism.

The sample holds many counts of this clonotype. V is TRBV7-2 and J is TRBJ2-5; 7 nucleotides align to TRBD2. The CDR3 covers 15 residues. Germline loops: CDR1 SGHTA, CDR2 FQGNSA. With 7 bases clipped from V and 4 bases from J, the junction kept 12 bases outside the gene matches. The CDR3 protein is CASKIVAGRGETQYF. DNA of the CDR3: TGTGCCAGCAAAATTGTAGCAGGGAGGGGAGAGACCCAGTACTTC.

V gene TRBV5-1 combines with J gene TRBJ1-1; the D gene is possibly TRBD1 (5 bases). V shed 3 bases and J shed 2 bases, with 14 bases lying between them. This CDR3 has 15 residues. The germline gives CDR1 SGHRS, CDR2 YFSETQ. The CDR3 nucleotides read TGCGCCAGCAGCTCTCCACAGGCCTTAAACACTGAAGCTTTCTTT. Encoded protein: CASSSPQALNTEAFF.

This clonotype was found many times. The CDR3 DNA is TGTGCCAGCAGTCCCCGACAGGGGGCTATCGGCTACACCTTC. Protein: CASSPRQGAIGYTF. The rearrangement joins TRBV2 to TRBJ1-2; 10 positions match TRBD1. CDR3 length: 14 residues. CDR1 is SNHLY and CDR2 is FYNNEI in the germline V gene. The V segment lost 5 bases and the J segment 8 bases; nucleotides outside the gene matches: 8.

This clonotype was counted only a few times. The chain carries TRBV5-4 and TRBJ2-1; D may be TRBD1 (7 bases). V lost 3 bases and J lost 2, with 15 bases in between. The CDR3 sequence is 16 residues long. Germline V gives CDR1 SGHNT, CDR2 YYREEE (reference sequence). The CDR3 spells CASSWGGGTAYNEQFF. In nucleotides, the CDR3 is TGTGCCAGCAGCTGGGGAGGCGGGACAGCCTACAATGAGCAGTTCTTC.

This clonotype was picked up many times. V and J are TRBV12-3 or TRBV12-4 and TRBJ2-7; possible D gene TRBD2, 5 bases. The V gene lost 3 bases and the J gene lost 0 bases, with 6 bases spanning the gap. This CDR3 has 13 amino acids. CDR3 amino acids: CASSFTSSYEQYF. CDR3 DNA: TGTGCCAGCAGTTTCACTAGCTCCTACGAGCAGTACTTC.

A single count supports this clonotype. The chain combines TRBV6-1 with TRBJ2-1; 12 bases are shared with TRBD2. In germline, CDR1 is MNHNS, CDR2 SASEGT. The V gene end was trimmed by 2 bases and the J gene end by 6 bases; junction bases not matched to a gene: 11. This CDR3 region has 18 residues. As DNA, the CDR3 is TGTGCCAGCAGTGAAACCCCTAGCGGGGGGGCTCGGAGCAATGAGCAGTTCTTC. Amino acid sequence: CASSETPSGGARSNEQFF.

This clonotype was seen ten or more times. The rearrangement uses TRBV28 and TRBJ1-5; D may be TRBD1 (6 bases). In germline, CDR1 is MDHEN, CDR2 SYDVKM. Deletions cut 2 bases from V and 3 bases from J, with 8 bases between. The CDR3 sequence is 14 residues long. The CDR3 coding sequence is TGTGCCAGCAGTTTAACAGGGCTCAATCAGCCCCAGCATTTT. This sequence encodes CASSLTGLNQPQHF.